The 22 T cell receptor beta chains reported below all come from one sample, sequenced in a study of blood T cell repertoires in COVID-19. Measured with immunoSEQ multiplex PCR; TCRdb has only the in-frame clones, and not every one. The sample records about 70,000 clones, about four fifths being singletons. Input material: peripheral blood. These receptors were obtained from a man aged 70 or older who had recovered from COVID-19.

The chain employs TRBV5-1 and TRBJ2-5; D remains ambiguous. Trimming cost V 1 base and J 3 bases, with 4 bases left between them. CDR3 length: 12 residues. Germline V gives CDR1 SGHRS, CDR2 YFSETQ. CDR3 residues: CASSLPEETQYF. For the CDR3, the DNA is TGCGCCAGCAGCTTGCCCGAAGAGACCCAGTACTTC.

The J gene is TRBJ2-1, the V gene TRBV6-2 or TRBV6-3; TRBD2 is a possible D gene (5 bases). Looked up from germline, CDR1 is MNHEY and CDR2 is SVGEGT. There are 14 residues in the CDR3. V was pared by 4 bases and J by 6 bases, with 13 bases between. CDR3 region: CASSSVAGRNEQFF. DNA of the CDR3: TGTGCCAGCAGTTCGGTTGCGGGTCGCAATGAGCAGTTCTTC.

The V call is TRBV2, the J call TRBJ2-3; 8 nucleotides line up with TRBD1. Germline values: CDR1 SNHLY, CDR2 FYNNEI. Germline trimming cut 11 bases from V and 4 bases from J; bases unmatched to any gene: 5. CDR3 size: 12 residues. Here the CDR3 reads CAGTRGPDTQYF. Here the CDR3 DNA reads TGTGCCGGAACCAGGGGGCCAGATACGCAGTATTTT.

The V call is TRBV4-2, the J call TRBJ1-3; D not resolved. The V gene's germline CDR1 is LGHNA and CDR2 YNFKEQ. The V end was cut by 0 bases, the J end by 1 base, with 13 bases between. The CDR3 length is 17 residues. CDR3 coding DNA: TGTGCCAGCAGCCAAGAGGGCATGGGTGTGTCTGGAAACACCATATATTTT. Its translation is CASSQEGMGVSGNTIYF.

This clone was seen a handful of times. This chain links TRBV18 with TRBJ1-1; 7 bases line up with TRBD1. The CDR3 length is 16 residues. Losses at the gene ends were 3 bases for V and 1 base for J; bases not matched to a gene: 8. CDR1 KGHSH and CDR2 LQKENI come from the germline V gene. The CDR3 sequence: CASSPATGKGNTEAFF. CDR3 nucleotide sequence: TGTGCCAGCTCACCGGCGACAGGGAAGGGGAACACTGAAGCTTTCTTT.

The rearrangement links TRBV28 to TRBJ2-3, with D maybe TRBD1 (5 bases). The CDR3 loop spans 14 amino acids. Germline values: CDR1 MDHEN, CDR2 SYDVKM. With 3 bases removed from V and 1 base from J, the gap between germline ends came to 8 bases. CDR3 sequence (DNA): TGTGCCAGCAGTTTGGGCAGGGGCACAGATACGCAGTATTTT. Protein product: CASSLGRGTDTQYF.

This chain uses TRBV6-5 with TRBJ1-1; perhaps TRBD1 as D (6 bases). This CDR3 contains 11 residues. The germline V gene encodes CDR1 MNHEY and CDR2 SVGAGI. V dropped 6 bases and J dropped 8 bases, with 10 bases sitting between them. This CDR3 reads CASRNQGEAFF. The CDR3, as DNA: TGTGCCAGCAGGAATCAGGGGGAAGCTTTCTTT.

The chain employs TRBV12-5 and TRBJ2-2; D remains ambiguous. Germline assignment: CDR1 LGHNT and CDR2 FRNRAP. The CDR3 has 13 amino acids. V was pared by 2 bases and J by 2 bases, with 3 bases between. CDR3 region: CASGLPNTGELFF. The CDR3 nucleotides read TGTGCTAGTGGTTTGCCTAACACCGGGGAGCTGTTTTTT.

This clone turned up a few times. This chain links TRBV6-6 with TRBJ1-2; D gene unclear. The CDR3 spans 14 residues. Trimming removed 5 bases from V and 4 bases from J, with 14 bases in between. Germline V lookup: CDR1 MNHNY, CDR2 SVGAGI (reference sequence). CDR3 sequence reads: CASSGPGVFYGYTF. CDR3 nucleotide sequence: TGTGCCAGCAGTGGACCGGGAGTTTTCTATGGCTACACCTTC.

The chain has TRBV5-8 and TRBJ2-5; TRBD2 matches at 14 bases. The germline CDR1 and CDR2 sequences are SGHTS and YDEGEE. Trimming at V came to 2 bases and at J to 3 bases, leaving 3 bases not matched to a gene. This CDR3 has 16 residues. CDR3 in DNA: TGTGCCAGCAGCTTCTGGACTAGCGGGGGGAAAGAGACCCAGTACTTC. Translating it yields CASSFWTSGGKETQYF.

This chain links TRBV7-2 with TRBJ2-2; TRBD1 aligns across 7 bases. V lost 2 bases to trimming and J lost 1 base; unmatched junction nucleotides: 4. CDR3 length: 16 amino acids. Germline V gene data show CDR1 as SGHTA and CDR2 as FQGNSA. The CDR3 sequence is CASSLSGQRNTGELFF. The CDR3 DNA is TGTGCCAGCAGCTTATCGGGACAGCGGAACACCGGGGAGCTGTTTTTT.

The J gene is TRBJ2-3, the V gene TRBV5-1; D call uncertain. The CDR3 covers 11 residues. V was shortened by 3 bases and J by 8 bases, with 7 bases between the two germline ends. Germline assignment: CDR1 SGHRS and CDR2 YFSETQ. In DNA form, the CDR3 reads TGCGCCAGCAGCTCCCCCGGTACGCAGTATTTT. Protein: CASSSPGTQYF.

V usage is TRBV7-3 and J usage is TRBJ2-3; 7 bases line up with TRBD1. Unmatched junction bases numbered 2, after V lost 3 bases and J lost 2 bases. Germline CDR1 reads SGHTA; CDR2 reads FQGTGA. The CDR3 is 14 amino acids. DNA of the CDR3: TGTGCCAGCAGCTTTGGACAGGACACAGATACGCAGTATTTT. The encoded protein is CASSFGQDTDTQYF.

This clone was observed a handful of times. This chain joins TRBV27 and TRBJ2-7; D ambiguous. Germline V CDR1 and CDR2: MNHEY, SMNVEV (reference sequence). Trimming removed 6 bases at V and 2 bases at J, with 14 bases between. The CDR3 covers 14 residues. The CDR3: CASSPRLEAYEQYF. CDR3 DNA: TGTGCCAGCAGCCCCCGACTGGAAGCCTACGAGCAGTACTTC.

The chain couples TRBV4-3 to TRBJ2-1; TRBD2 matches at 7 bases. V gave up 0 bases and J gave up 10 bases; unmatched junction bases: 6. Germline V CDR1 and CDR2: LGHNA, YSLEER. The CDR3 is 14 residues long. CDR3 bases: TGCGCCAGCAGCCAAGAGGCCCTGGGGGGGGAGCAGTTCTTC. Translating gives CASSQEALGGEQFF.

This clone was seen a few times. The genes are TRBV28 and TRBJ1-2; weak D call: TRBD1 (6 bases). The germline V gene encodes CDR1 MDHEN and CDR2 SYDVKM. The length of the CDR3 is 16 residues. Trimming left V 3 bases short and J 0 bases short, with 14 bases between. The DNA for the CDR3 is TGTGCCAGCAGTTTCCCCAGGGGCACGCCTAACTATGGCTACACCTTC. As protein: CASSFPRGTPNYGYTF.

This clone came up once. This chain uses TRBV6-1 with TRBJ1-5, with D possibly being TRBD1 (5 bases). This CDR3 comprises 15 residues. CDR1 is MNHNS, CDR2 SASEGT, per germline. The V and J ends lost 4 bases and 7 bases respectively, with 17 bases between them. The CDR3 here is CASSVAPGSGQPQHF. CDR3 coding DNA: TGTGCCAGCAGTGTAGCCCCAGGGTCAGGGCAGCCCCAGCATTTT.

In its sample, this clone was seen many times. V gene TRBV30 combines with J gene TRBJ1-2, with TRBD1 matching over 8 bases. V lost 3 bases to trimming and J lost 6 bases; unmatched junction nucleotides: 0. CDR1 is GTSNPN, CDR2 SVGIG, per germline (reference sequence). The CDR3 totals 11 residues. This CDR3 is CAWRTGDGYTF. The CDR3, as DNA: TGTGCCTGGAGGACAGGGGATGGCTACACCTTC.

CDR3 loop: CASSSRQGPPYNSPLHF. The CDR3 DNA sequence: TGTGCCAGCAGTTCACGACAGGGGCCGCCCTATAATTCACCCCTCCACTTT. The J gene is TRBJ1-6, the V gene TRBV27; 8 bases fit TRBD1. V lost 4 bases, J lost 2 bases, and 7 bases stayed unmatched. Germline-derived CDR1 and CDR2 are MNHEY and SMNVEV (reference sequence). The CDR3 loop spans 17 amino acids.

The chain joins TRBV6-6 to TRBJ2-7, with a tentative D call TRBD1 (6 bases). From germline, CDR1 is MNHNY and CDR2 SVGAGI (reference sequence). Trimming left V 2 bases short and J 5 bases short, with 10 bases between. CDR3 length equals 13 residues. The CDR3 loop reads CASSYTGSHEQYF. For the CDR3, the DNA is TGTGCCAGCAGTTACACAGGGTCCCACGAGCAGTACTTC.

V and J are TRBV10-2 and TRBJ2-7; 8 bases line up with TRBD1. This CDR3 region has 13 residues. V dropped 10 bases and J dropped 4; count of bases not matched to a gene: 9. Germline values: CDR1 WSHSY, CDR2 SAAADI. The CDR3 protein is CATQGQGTYEQYF. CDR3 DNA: TGCGCCACTCAAGGACAGGGAACTTACGAGCAGTACTTC.

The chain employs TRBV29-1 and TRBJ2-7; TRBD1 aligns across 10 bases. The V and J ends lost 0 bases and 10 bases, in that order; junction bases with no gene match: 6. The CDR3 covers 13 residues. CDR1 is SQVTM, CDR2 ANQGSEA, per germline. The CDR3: CSVEEWDRGKQYF. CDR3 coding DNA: TGCAGCGTTGAAGAGTGGGACAGGGGTAAACAGTACTTC.